These T cell receptor beta chains were read from a single sample in a study of CD8 T cells in ankylosing spondylitis. Via MiXCR, TCRdb re-called the 5' RACE reads, giving one row per CDR3 protein. The sample gives some 220,000 distinct CDR3 sequences, about 10% of which show up once; 2.6% is in the top ten. Source material: blood, either unsorted or a sorted T cell fraction (not recorded which). The receptors derive from a male donor with ankylosing spondylitis or in good health (not recorded which). Both conserved end residues are part of each CDR3. Fields, in order: D gene, J gene, clone size, V gene, CDR3 DNA, CDR3 protein. A D gene is named only where the DNA matches it firmly. Clone size is given for some rows only: seen once, a few or many times, or a class if the clone is expanded.

>-|TRBJ2-2|many|TRBV6-5
TGTGCCAGCAGTTACTCCCTAGGCGGGGCCGGGGAGCTGTTTTTT
CASSYSLGGAGELFF
>TRBD2|TRBJ2-3|many|TRBV20-1
TGCAGTGCTAGCCCCGCAGGGCGGGGGGCAGATACGCAGTATTTT
CSASPAGRGADTQYF
>TRBD2|TRBJ2-3|many|TRBV20-1
TGCAGTGCCCCCGGGGGGTCAGATACGCAGTATTTT
CSAPGGSDTQYF
>-|TRBJ1-6|many|TRBV7-9
TGTGCCAGCAGCCGAGGCGGGCAGGGATTCACCCTCCACTTT
CASSRGGQGFTLHF
>TRBD1|TRBJ1-2|-|TRBV12-3/TRBV12-4
TGTGCCAGCAGTTGGGACAGCTATGGCTACACCTTC
CASSWDSYGYTF
>-|TRBJ2-2|many|TRBV4-2
TGTGCCAGCAGCCAAGAAGGCCCCCCCCACGTAAGCGGGGAGCTGTTTTTT
CASSQEGPPHVSGELFF
>-|TRBJ2-1|many|TRBV12-3/TRBV12-4
TGTGCCAGCAGCCCGACTAAGAATGAGCAGTTCTTC
CASSPTKNEQFF
>-|TRBJ2-5|many|TRBV30
TGTGCCTGGAGTAGACAGATCCAAGAGACCCAGTACTTC
CAWSRQIQETQYF
>-|TRBJ1-2|many|TRBV5-6
TGTGCCAGCAGCTTGAATGGCTATGGCTACACCTTC
CASSLNGYGYTF
>TRBD2|TRBJ2-1|many|TRBV27
TGTGCCAGCAGTTTAGAGCGGGGGGGTATGAATGAGCAGTTCTTC
CASSLERGGMNEQFF
>-|TRBJ1-1|few|TRBV20-1
TGCAGTGCTATAACGACAGCAGTTACCACTGAAGCTTTCTTT
CSAITTAVTTEAFF
>TRBD2|TRBJ2-2|few|TRBV30
TGTGCCTGGAGTTATGCGGGGGGGCCCGACACCGGGGAGCTGTTTTTT
CAWSYAGGPDTGELFF
>-|TRBJ1-1|-|TRBV21-1
TGTGCCAGCAGCAAAAGGACAGGGGCGAGGGTTCGAGCTTTCTTT
CASSKRTGARVRAFF
>-|TRBJ2-4|many|TRBV4-1
TGCGCCAGCAGCCAAGTCACCCCTAGGGACATTCAGTACTTC
CASSQVTPRDIQYF
>TRBD2|TRBJ2-3|many|TRBV5-6
TGTGCCAGCAGAGCCAGCCTAGCGGGGTACACAGATACGCAGTATTTT
CASRASLAGYTDTQYF
>-|TRBJ1-6|many|TRBV5-1
TGCGCCAGCAGCTTGGACCAGAATTCACCCCTCCACTTT
CASSLDQNSPLHF
>-|TRBJ1-2|-|TRBV12-3/TRBV12-4
TGTGCCAGCAGCTCGGATCCTTTGGGCTACACCTTC
CASSSDPLGYTF
>-|TRBJ1-2|many|TRBV4-1
TGCGCCAGCAGCCAATGGGGGGCTTCATATGGCTACACCTTC
CASSQWGASYGYTF
>-|TRBJ1-2|many|TRBV9
TGTGCCAGCAGCGCCACCGGGACCCTGGGGTACTATGGCTACACCTTC
CASSATGTLGYYGYTF
>-|TRBJ2-1|many|TRBV6-1
TGTGCCAGCAGTGATGCGGGTCCGTCCTACAATGAGCAGTTCTTC
CASSDAGPSYNEQFF
>-|TRBJ2-1|many|TRBV20-1
TGCAGTGCCCCCCCCCGCAATGAGCAGTTCTTC
CSAPPRNEQFF
>-|TRBJ2-7|few|TRBV6-1
TGTGCCAGCAGGCTAAGGGGAAGTCTCTACGAGCAGTACTTC
CASRLRGSLYEQYF
>TRBD1|TRBJ1-1|many|TRBV5-1
TGCGCCAGCAGTTCTTTTTGGGACAGTGCATACACTGAAGCTTTCTTT
CASSSFWDSAYTEAFF
>TRBD1|TRBJ1-4|many|TRBV3-1
TGTGCCAGCAGCCTCAGACAGGGGTATGAAAAACTGTTTTTT
CASSLRQGYEKLFF
>TRBD1|TRBJ2-1|-|TRBV30
TGTGCCTGGAGTGCACAGGGGGCTTTGGATGAGCAGTTCTTC
CAWSAQGALDEQFF
>TRBD1|TRBJ1-1|many|TRBV18
TGTGCCAGCTCACCGGGACAGGGTAACACTGAAGCTTTCTTT
CASSPGQGNTEAFF
>-|TRBJ1-1|few|TRBV7-9
TGTGCCAGTAGCTTAGAGCAGGGGATGAACACTGAAGCTTTCTTT
CASSLEQGMNTEAFF
>-|TRBJ1-3|many|TRBV9
TGTGCCAGCAGCCCTACTGGCGGCGGGGGGCTCTCTGGAAACACCATATATTTT
CASSPTGGGGLSGNTIYF
>-|TRBJ2-3|-|TRBV6-1
TGTGCCACAAGGGCACTAAGGGGGAGGGCCCAAGATACGCAGTATTTT
CATRALRGRAQDTQYF
>-|TRBJ2-3|many|TRBV5-1
TGCGCCAGCAGCTTGGAGCGGAACACAGATACGCAGTATTTT
CASSLERNTDTQYF
>-|TRBJ1-5|many|TRBV20-1
TGCAGTGCTAGAGGTAGCCAGGGAGATCAGCCCCAGCATTTT
CSARGSQGDQPQHF
>-|TRBJ2-1|many|TRBV3-1
TGTGCCAGCAGCCCCTCGGGGCTAAATGAGCAGTTCTTC
CASSPSGLNEQFF
>-|TRBJ1-4|many|TRBV4-1
TGCGCCAGCAGCCAAGACCCGCCAGGGCTAAATGAAAAACTGTTTTTT
CASSQDPPGLNEKLFF
>-|TRBJ2-1|many|TRBV7-2
TGTGCCAGCAGCTTATACCCCAGTTACAATGAGCAGTTCTTC
CASSLYPSYNEQFF
>-|TRBJ2-1|-|TRBV20-1
TGCAGTGCTAGTCCCGGGACTGGAAATAATGAGCAGTTCTTC
CSASPGTGNNEQFF
>TRBD2|TRBJ2-3|many|TRBV4-2
TGTGCCAGCAGCCAAAGGGGTCGGGAGGTCCAAGATACGCAGTATTTT
CASSQRGREVQDTQYF
>TRBD1|TRBJ1-1|many|TRBV5-1
TGCGCCAGCAACTCCGGACAGGGAGACACTGAAGCTTTCTTT
CASNSGQGDTEAFF
>-|TRBJ2-3|many|TRBV29-1
TGCAGCGTTAATGTAGGGGGTTTCGCAGATACGCAGTATTTT
CSVNVGGFADTQYF
>TRBD2|TRBJ2-1|many|TRBV20-1
TGCAGTGCTAGAGACCTGGGACTATTCGATGAGCAGTTCTTC
CSARDLGLFDEQFF
>TRBD1|TRBJ1-2|many|TRBV20-1
TGCAGTGCAAGCCAGGGGGCAGGGGACTATGGCTACACCTTC
CSASQGAGDYGYTF
>-|TRBJ2-1|-|TRBV10-1
TGCGCCAGCAGTTTGGACTCGAGCTCCTACAATGAGCAGTTCTTC
CASSLDSSSYNEQFF
>-|TRBJ2-5|many|TRBV4-2
TGTGCCAGCAGCCCCCAAAAGGGGCCAGAGACCCAGTACTTC
CASSPQKGPETQYF
>TRBD2|TRBJ2-2|few|TRBV20-1
TGCAGTGCTAGAGGGACTAGCGGGGTCACCGGGGAGCTGTTTTTT
CSARGTSGVTGELFF
>-|TRBJ2-1|few|TRBV7-8
TGTGCCAGCAGCTCTCACCTGAGCTCCTACAATGAGCAGTTCTTC
CASSSHLSSYNEQFF
>TRBD1|TRBJ2-5|many|TRBV15
TGTGCCACCAGCAGTATCTTAACCGGGACAGCACAAGAGACCCAGTACTTC
CATSSILTGTAQETQYF